This TCR beta chain originates from a study of identical twins. This clonotype was detected only a few times. Its antigen remains unknown. TCRdb re-called the 5' RACE reads through MiXCR, storing one row per CDR3 protein. The repertoire holds under 250,000 distinct CDR3 sequences, with more than 6.5% as singletons. Germline values: CDR1 DFQATT, CDR2 SNEGSKA (reference sequence). The V and J ends lost 8 bases and 4 bases respectively, with 14 bases between them. This CDR3 spans 12 amino acids. Regarding the study as a whole: The more abundant beta clonotypes in cord blood had fewer insertions, and memory repertoires did not show this. Twins shared beta out-of-frame sequences in excess, but this excess was weaker.

These sequences were also reported in another study, on yellow fever vaccine responses in identical twins.

Sequenced material: memory (CD45RO+) T cells sorted from blood. The sequence derives from a woman aged 18-35 years in good health. The V and J genes are TRBV20-1 and TRBJ1-1; the D gene is possibly TRBD1 (5 bases). The CDR3 bases are TGCAGTCCCGGATGGGGGAGCACTGAAGCTTTCTTT. Translating it yields CSPGWGSTEAFF.